One sample yielded the 29 T cell receptor beta chains listed below, sequenced in a study of T cells and Merkel cell carcinoma outcomes. This table comes from immunoSEQ multiplex PCR, and its TCRdb copy is limited to in-frame clones, with some not included. The sample consists of about 15,000 clones, 80% to 95% of them appearing once. The source material was tumor tissue from Merkel cell carcinoma. Every receptor here comes from a human donor with Merkel cell carcinoma.

The J gene is TRBJ2-5, the V gene TRBV28; 10 bases fit TRBD2. In germline, CDR1 is MDHEN, CDR2 SYDVKM. V shed 5 bases, J shed 5 bases, and the junction held 23 bases outside the gene matches. The CDR3 runs 20 residues. CDR3 amino acids: CASSDRVGASGSQQGETQYF. CDR3 bases: TGTGCCAGCAGTGACAGGGTTGGGGCTAGCGGGAGCCAACAAGGGGAGACCCAGTACTTC.

The rearrangement joins TRBV29-1 to TRBJ1-2; maybe TRBD1 (6 bases). In germline, CDR1 is SQVTM, CDR2 ANQGSEA. V was cut by 7 bases and J by 4 bases, with 16 bases left in between. The CDR3 extends over 13 amino acids. The CDR3 sequence: CSAEGVPGYGYTF. CDR3 DNA: TGCAGCGCCGAGGGGGTCCCCGGCTATGGCTACACCTTC.

The chain links TRBV15 to TRBJ2-1; the D is unclear. The ends were cut back, 2 bases at V and 5 bases at J, with 7 bases in the middle. Germline CDR1 is LNHNV and CDR2 is YYDKDF (reference sequence). This CDR3 is built from 13 residues. The CDR3 region is CATSRRVNNEQFF. As DNA, the CDR3 is TGTGCCACCAGCAGAAGAGTGAACAATGAGCAGTTCTTC.

To note about this clone: One end of the junction is discordant with germline, which a read error may explain. The chain joins TRBV14 to TRBJ1-1; no firm D call. Per germline, CDR1 SGHDN and CDR2 FVKESK. CDR3 length: 14 residues. The CDR3 region is CASNQRGWNTEAFF. The CDR3 nucleotides read TGTGCCAGCAACCAACGAGGGTGGAACACTGAAGCTTTCTTT.

This clone was seen a single time. This chain uses TRBV5-4 with TRBJ1-1; D unresolved. This CDR3 comprises 13 residues. Trimming cost V 0 bases and J 3 bases, with 6 bases left between them. In germline, CDR1 is SGHNT, CDR2 YYREEE (reference sequence). The CDR3 protein is CASSLDGHTEAFF. In DNA form, the CDR3 reads TGTGCCAGCAGCTTGGACGGACACACTGAAGCTTTCTTT.

This clone was observed once. Sequence at one end of the junction differs from germline and may be a read error. V usage is TRBV7-9 and J usage is TRBJ2-2, with D possibly called TRBD1 or TRBD2 (5 bases each). CDR3 length: 14 amino acids. In germline, CDR1 is SEHNR, CDR2 FQNEAQ (reference sequence). This chain's CDR3 is CASNLLGGTGELFF. CDR3 coding DNA: TGTGCCAGCAACTTACTTGGGGGCACCGGGGAGCTGTTTTTT.

The V call is TRBV15, the J call TRBJ2-1; the match to TRBD1 covers 8 bases. Germline V gene data show CDR1 as LNHNV and CDR2 as YYDKDF (reference sequence). With V trimmed by 4 bases and J by 6 bases, 8 bases remained unmatched. CDR3 length equals 15 residues. CDR3 amino acids: CATSTPKQGVNEQFF. CDR3 sequence (DNA): TGTGCCACCAGCACCCCCAAACAGGGGGTCAATGAGCAGTTCTTC. The full variable domain, completed using reference TRBV15 and TRBJ2-1, is DAMVIQNPRYQVTQFGKPVTLSCSQTLNHNVMYWYQQKSSQAPKLLFHYYDKDFNNEADTPDNFQSRRPNTSFCFLDIRSPGLGDTAMYLCATSTPKQGVNEQFFGPGTRLTVL.

CDR3 protein: CASSLGSRGSTDTQYF. The CDR3 DNA follows: TGCGCCAGCAGCTTGGGTTCGCGGGGGAGCACAGATACGCAGTATTTT. This chain joins TRBV5-1 and TRBJ2-3; 7 nucleotides match TRBD2. The junction had 4 bases not matched to a gene; V was cut back by 0 bases and J by 0 bases. CDR3 length equals 16 residues. CDR1 is SGHRS and CDR2 is YFSETQ in the germline V gene.

This chain uses TRBV4-3 with TRBJ1-2; D perhaps matches TRBD1 (5 bases). Germline V gene data show CDR1 as LGHNA and CDR2 as YSLEER. The CDR3 sequence is 16 residues long. Trimming pared 0 bases from V and 3 bases from J, leaving 14 bases between. The CDR3 loop reads CASSQDPGRVYYGYTF. CDR3 nucleotides: TGCGCCAGCAGCCAAGATCCGGGACGCGTATACTATGGCTACACCTTC.

The chain couples TRBV28 to TRBJ1-1; a weak D match, TRBD1 (5 bases). CDR1 is MDHEN and CDR2 is SYDVKM in the germline V gene. The CDR3 spans 14 residues. V lost 3 bases to trimming and J lost 5 bases, with 13 bases between them. CDR3 in amino acids: CASSFIPGRTEAFF. Here the CDR3 DNA reads TGTGCCAGCAGTTTTATCCCAGGGAGGACTGAAGCTTTCTTT.

The CDR3 DNA follows: TGTGCCAGCAGCTCAAGGGACTACGAGCAGTACTTC. Its translation: CASSSRDYEQYF. The chain recombines TRBV7-9 with TRBJ2-7, with D unclear. The V end was cut by 4 bases, the J end by 3 bases, with 7 bases between. Germline V CDR1 and CDR2: SEHNR, FQNEAQ (reference sequence). This CDR3 region has 12 residues.

V usage is TRBV5-1 and J usage is TRBJ2-7; D uncertain. V was clipped by 7 bases and J by 6 bases, with 14 bases between them. The CDR3 is 12 residues long. Germline V gene lookup returns CDR1 SGHRS and CDR2 YFSETQ. The chain's CDR3 is CASFSFGGEQYF. The CDR3 DNA reads TGCGCCAGCTTTTCCTTTGGCGGCGAGCAGTACTTC.

V and J are TRBV29-1 and TRBJ2-5, with unresolved D. Germline V gene data show CDR1 as SQVTM and CDR2 as ANQGSEA. The CDR3 loop spans 12 amino acids. The ends were cut back, 8 bases at V and 2 bases at J, with 12 bases in the middle. The CDR3 here is CSTAGSQETQYF. In nucleotides, the CDR3 is TGCAGCACCGCCGGGTCACAAGAGACCCAGTACTTC.

The chain recombines TRBV6-5 with TRBJ2-3; the D gene is possibly TRBD1 (6 bases). Per germline, CDR1 MNHEY and CDR2 SVGAGI. The CDR3 extends over 14 amino acids. Trimming removed 0 bases at V and 6 bases at J, with 10 bases between. CDR3 loop: CASSYSRGADTQYF. DNA of the CDR3: TGTGCCAGCAGTTACTCCAGGGGCGCGGATACGCAGTATTTT.

The rearrangement links TRBV4-3 to TRBJ2-6, with D perhaps matching TRBD2 (5 bases). Trimming cost V 0 bases and J 4 bases, with 13 bases left between them. Germline V gives CDR1 LGHNA, CDR2 YSLEER. The CDR3 is 17 residues long. CDR3 loop: CASSQDPEGVGANVLTF. The CDR3 region has the DNA TGCGCCAGCAGCCAAGATCCCGAGGGCGTAGGGGCCAACGTCCTGACTTTC.

This chain connects TRBV10-3 to TRBJ1-3; D remains unclear. The germline V gene encodes CDR1 ENHRY and CDR2 SYGVKD. The V and J ends lost 11 bases and 4 bases respectively, with 9 bases between them. This CDR3 spans 11 amino acids. The CDR3 DNA sequence: TGTGCCGCAATCAGGGGAAACACCATATATTTT. Translation: CAAIRGNTIYF.

A few counts support this clone. This rearrangement joins TRBV19 to TRBJ1-2; 7 nucleotides align to TRBD1. V was clipped by 0 bases and J by 8 bases; unmatched bases: 9. The V gene's germline CDR1 is LNHDA and CDR2 SQIVND (reference sequence). This CDR3 has 15 residues. The CDR3 is CASSIDRNRGYGYTF. CDR3 in DNA: TGTGCCAGTAGTATAGATCGAAACAGGGGATACGGCTACACCTTC. Full variable domain (missing parts from reference TRBV19 and TRBJ1-2): DGGITQSPKYLFRKEGQNVTLSCEQNLNHDAMYWYRQDPGQGLRLIYYSQIVNDFQKGDIAEGYSVSREKKESFPLTVTSAQKNPTAFYLCASSIDRNRGYGYTFGSGTRLTVV.

A note on this clone: At one boundary the junction diverges from the germline segment, which might be a read error. The rearrangement links TRBV18 to TRBJ1-2; no definite D call. Per the germline V gene, CDR1 is KGHSH and CDR2 is LQKENI. The CDR3 is made up of 14 amino acids. The CDR3 here is CASSPLQVSYGYTF. As DNA, the CDR3 is TGTGCCAGTTCACCACTGCAGGTTAGCTATGGCTACACCTTC. Full variable domain (outside the CDR3, taken from reference TRBV18 and TRBJ1-2): NAGVMQNPRHLVRRRGQEARLRCSPMKGHSHVYWYRQLPEEGLKFMVYLQKENIIDESGMPKERFSAEFPKEGPSILRIQQVVRGDSAAYFCASSPLQVSYGYTFGSGTRLTVV.

This sequence joins TRBV2 and TRBJ1-3; 7 bases are shared with TRBD1. CDR3 length: 18 amino acids. Looked up from germline, CDR1 is SNHLY and CDR2 is FYNNEI. The junction had 9 bases not matched to a gene; V was cut back by 1 base and J by 0 bases. CDR3 coding DNA: TGTGCCAGCAGTGAAGACAGGGGAAGGGGCTTCTCTGGAAACACCATATATTTT. Translating it yields CASSEDRGRGFSGNTIYF.

The rearrangement joins TRBV30 to TRBJ2-1; 9 bases fit TRBD1. The ends lost 2 bases at V and 6 bases at J; junction bases unmatched: 5. Germline V gene lookup returns CDR1 GTSNPN and CDR2 SVGIG (reference sequence). The length of the CDR3 is 14 residues. CDR3 sequence: CAWSPGQGTNEQFF. CDR3 DNA: TGTGCCTGGAGTCCGGGACAGGGAACCAATGAGCAGTTCTTC. Based on the CDR3 plus reference TRBV30 and TRBJ2-1, the full variable domain is SQTIHQWPATLVQPVGSPLSLECTVEGTSNPNLYWYRQAAGRGLQLLFYSVGIGQISSEVPQNLSASRPQDRQFILSSKKLLLSDSGFYLCAWSPGQGTNEQFFGPGTRLTVL.

This chain uses TRBV7-2 with TRBJ2-7; TRBD1 aligns across 7 bases. Germline V CDR1 and CDR2: SGHTA, FQGNSA. V lost 5 bases to trimming and J lost 3 bases; unmatched junction nucleotides: 10. The CDR3 covers 15 residues. Here the CDR3 DNA reads TGTGCCAGCAGCCCTCGGACAGGAAGGATCTACGAGCAGTACTTC. Translating gives CASSPRTGRIYEQYF.

The chain joins TRBV4-1 to TRBJ2-7, with D perhaps matching TRBD2 (5 bases). The CDR3 is made up of 14 amino acids. Per germline, CDR1 MGHRA and CDR2 YSYEKL. V gave up 2 bases and J gave up 5 bases, with 13 bases separating them. The CDR3 DNA reads as TGCGCCAGCAGCCAACAAGTGGGAGACCACGAGCAGTACTTC. Its translation is CASSQQVGDHEQYF.

This sequence joins TRBV15 and TRBJ1-2; D is perhaps TRBD1 (6 bases). This CDR3 region has 14 residues. Germline V gene sequence: CDR1 LNHNV, CDR2 YYDKDF (reference sequence). Between the trimmed V and J ends, which lost 7 bases and 3 bases, there was a span of 15 bases. The CDR3 sequence is CATTRGQGDYGYTF. The CDR3 DNA follows: TGTGCCACCACCCGGGGGCAGGGTGACTATGGCTACACCTTC. Full variable domain (remainder filled in from reference TRBV15 and TRBJ1-2): DAMVIQNPRYQVTQFGKPVTLSCSQTLNHNVMYWYQQKSSQAPKLLFHYYDKDFNNEADTPDNFQSRRPNTSFCFLDIRSPGLGDTAMYLCATTRGQGDYGYTFGSGTRLTVV.

The genes are TRBV19 and TRBJ1-2; D is ambiguous. V was trimmed by 3 bases and J by 4 bases, leaving 9 bases between them. The CDR3 has 13 amino acids. Germline V lookup: CDR1 LNHDA, CDR2 SQIVND (reference sequence). Written as DNA, the CDR3 is TGTGCCAGTAGTATGTCGACGAGCTATGGCTACACCTTC. This translates into CASSMSTSYGYTF.

The chain couples TRBV5-4 to TRBJ2-1; 8 bases map to TRBD1. CDR3 length equals 13 residues. In germline, CDR1 is SGHNT, CDR2 YYREEE (reference sequence). J lost 7 bases, V lost 4 bases, and 4 bases had no gene match. CDR3: CASSRQGANEQFF. Here the CDR3 DNA reads TGTGCCAGCAGCCGGCAGGGGGCTAATGAGCAGTTCTTC. Full variable domain (outside the CDR3, taken from reference TRBV5-4 and TRBJ2-1): ETGVTQSPTHLIKTRGQQVTLRCSSQSGHNTVSWYQQALGQGPQFIFQYYREEENGRGNFPPRFSGLQFPNYSSELNVNALELDDSALYLCASSRQGANEQFFGPGTRLTVL.

The V gene is TRBV5-5, the J gene TRBJ1-4, with 10 positions matching TRBD1. Looked up from germline, CDR1 is SGHKS and CDR2 is YYEKEE (reference sequence). Trimming took 4 bases from V and 0 from J; bases not matched to a gene: 3. The CDR3 contains 16 residues. CDR3 amino acids: CASSRTGGTTNEKLFF. The CDR3 DNA sequence: TGTGCCAGCAGCCGGACAGGGGGAACAACTAATGAAAAACTGTTTTTT.

V gene TRBV27 combines with J gene TRBJ1-2; weak D call: TRBD1 (5 bases). V was pared by 2 bases and J by 4 bases, with 14 bases between. Germline lookup yields CDR1 MNHEY and CDR2 SMNVEV (reference sequence). CDR3 size: 15 residues. CDR3 in amino acids: CASSLLGTPVYGYTF. CDR3 sequence (DNA): TGTGCCAGCAGTTTACTTGGGACGCCAGTCTATGGCTACACCTTC.

The rearrangement uses TRBV5-1 and TRBJ2-7; D might be TRBD2 (6 bases). The germline V gene encodes CDR1 SGHRS and CDR2 YFSETQ. V gave up 1 base and J gave up 3 bases, with 11 bases separating them. The CDR3 length is 14 residues. CDR3 residues: CASSLTGGNYEQYF. Written as DNA, the CDR3 is TGCGCCAGCAGCTTGACTGGGGGGAACTACGAGCAGTACTTC.

The gene calls are TRBV7-2 and TRBJ1-1; D uncertain. Germline-derived CDR1 and CDR2 are SGHTA and FQGNSA. With 5 bases removed from V and 3 bases from J, the gap between germline ends came to 7 bases. The CDR3 runs to 12 residues. CDR3 loop: CASSPLYTEAFF. The CDR3 DNA reads as TGTGCCAGCAGCCCGCTTTACACTGAAGCTTTCTTT.